These T cell receptor beta chains were read from a single sample in a study of a mutant IDH1 vaccine in newly diagnosed glioma. Method: immunoSEQ multiplex PCR; TCRdb's copy keeps in-frame clones and lacks some. The sample consists of about 72,000 clones, roughly 84% of them appearing once. Antigens of these TCRs are unknown. Specimen: PBMCs, collected from a glioma patient whose treatment included an IDH1 peptide vaccine. All receptors derive from a young man with glioma. Both conserved end residues are part of each CDR3. The D gene is left open where the match is weak.

V gene	D gene	CDR3 protein
TRBV5-1	-	CASSDMNTEAFF
TRBV7-8	-	CASSLHPRPSQREQYF
TRBV5-1	-	CASSLGTGSSYNSPLHF
TRBV7-3	TRBD1	CASSLTGGREETQYF
TRBV7-9	TRBD1	CASSLAKGTGTLNTEAFF
TRBV2	TRBD1	CASTGQYNSPLHF
TRBV18	-	CASSPPSLRSYEQYF
TRBV5-8	-	CASSLVRATTYGYGYTF
TRBV2	-	CASSEGDNQPQHF
TRBV6-5	-	CASSAGARQYF
TRBV29-1	-	CSVEAGWNYGYTF
TRBV4-2	TRBD1	CASTLGTGPNTGELFF
TRBV27	-	CASSLLGMGNQPQHF
TRBV4-3	-	CASSQGALNTEAFF
TRBV25-1	TRBD1	CASSESDRYYEQYF
TRBV11-2	-	CASSPILPTETQYF
TRBV6-1	-	CASSEAVQGTEAFF
TRBV30	-	CAWRDSGGKLFF
TRBV10-2	TRBD2	CASSSGPGGPYEQYF
TRBV7-2	-	CASSLVPTASIAFF
TRBV19	TRBD1	CASSIGQGNTEAFF
TRBV28	-	CASSLGTPGKLFF
TRBV7-9	-	CASSSRSDPTDTQYF
TRBV7-9	-	CASSLSIQYYGYTF
TRBV4-2	-	CASSQERGRTNEQYF
TRBV9	-	CASSVGSGSSYEQYF
TRBV6-5	TRBD2	CASRNPGTSGNEQFF
TRBV5-1	-	CASSLRGDTQYF
TRBV27	-	CASSSPGLTYEQYF